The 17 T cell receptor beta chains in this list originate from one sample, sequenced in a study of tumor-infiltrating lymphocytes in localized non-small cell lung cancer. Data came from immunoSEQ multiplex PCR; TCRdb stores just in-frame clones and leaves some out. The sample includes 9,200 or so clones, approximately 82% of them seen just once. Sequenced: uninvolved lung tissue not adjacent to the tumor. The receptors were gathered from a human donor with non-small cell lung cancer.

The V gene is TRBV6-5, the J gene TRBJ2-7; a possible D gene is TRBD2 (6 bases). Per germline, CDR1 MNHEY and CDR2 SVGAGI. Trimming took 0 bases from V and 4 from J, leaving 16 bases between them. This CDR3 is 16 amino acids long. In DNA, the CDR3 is TGTGCCAGCAGTTACTCTGTTGGCCTCGGAGGGTACGAGCAGTACTTC. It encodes CASSYSVGLGGYEQYF.

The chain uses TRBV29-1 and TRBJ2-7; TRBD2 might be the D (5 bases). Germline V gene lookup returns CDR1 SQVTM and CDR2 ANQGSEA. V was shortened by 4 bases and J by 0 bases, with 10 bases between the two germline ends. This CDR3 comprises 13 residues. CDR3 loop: CSVAGLSSYEQYF. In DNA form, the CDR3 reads TGCAGCGTTGCCGGACTGAGCTCCTACGAGCAGTACTTC.

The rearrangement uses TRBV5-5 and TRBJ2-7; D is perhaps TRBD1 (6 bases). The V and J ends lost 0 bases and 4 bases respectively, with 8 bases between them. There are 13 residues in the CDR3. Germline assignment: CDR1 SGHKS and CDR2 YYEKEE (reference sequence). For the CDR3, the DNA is TGTGCCAGCAGCTTGGACAGGGCGTACGAGCAGTACTTC. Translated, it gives CASSLDRAYEQYF.

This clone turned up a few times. The CDR3 nucleotides are TGTGCCAGCAGCTTAATCCCTAGCGGGAGGGCTGAGCAGTTCTTC. Protein sequence: CASSLIPSGRAEQFF. This chain links TRBV7-3 with TRBJ2-1; 12 positions agree with TRBD2. The V segment lost 1 base and the J segment 9 bases; nucleotides outside the gene matches: 4. Germline CDR1 is SGHTA and CDR2 is FQGTGA. The CDR3 is made up of 15 amino acids.

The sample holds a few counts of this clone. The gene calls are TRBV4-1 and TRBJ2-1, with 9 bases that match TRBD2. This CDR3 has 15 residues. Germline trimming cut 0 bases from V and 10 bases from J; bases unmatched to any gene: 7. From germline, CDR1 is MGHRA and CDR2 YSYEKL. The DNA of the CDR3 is TGCGCCAGCAGCCAAGATCGGGTTAGCGGGAGAGAGCAGTTCTTC. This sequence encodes CASSQDRVSGREQFF.

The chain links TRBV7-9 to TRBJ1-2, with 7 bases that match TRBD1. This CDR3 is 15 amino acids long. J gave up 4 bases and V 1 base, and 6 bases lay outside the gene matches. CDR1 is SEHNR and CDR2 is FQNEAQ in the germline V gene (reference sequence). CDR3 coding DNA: TGTGCCAGCAGCTTAGGACAGGGAACAAGCTATGGCTACACCTTC. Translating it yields CASSLGQGTSYGYTF.

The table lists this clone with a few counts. The chain's CDR3 is CASIGREFPEQYF. The CDR3 DNA reads TGTGCCAGCATAGGTAGGGAATTCCCCGAGCAGTACTTC. This chain joins TRBV28 and TRBJ2-7; D gene ambiguous. The germline V gene encodes CDR1 MDHEN and CDR2 SYDVKM. CDR3 size: 13 residues. V lost 7 bases, J lost 6 bases, and 16 bases lay in between.

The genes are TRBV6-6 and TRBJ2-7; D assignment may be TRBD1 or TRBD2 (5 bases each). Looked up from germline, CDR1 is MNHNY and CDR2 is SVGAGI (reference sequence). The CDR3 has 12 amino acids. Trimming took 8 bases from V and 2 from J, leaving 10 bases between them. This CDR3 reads CASHTGPYEQYF. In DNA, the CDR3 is TGTGCCAGCCATACGGGGCCCTACGAGCAGTACTTC.

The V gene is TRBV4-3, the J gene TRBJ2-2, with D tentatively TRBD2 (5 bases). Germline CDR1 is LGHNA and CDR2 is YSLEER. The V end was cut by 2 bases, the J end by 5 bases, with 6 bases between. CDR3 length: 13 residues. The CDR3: CASSQSGTGELFF. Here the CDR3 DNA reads TGCGCCAGCAGCCAAAGCGGTACCGGGGAGCTGTTTTTT.

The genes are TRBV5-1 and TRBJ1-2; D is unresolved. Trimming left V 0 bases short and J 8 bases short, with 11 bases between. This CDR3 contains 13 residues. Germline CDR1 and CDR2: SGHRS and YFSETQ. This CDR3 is CASSLAEGVGYTF. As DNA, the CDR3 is TGCGCCAGCAGCTTGGCGGAGGGAGTCGGCTACACCTTC. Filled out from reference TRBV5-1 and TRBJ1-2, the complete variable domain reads KAGVTQTPRYLIKTRGQQVTLSCSPISGHRSVSWYQQTPGQGLQFLFEYFSETQRNKGNFPGRFSGRQFSNSRSEMNVSTLELGDSALYLCASSLAEGVGYTFGSGTRLTVV.

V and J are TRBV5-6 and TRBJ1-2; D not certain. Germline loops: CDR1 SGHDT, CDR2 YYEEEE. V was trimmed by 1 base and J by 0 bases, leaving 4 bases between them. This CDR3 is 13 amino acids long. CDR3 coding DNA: TGTGCCAGCAGCTTGCGGGCTAACTATGGCTACACCTTC. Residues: CASSLRANYGYTF.

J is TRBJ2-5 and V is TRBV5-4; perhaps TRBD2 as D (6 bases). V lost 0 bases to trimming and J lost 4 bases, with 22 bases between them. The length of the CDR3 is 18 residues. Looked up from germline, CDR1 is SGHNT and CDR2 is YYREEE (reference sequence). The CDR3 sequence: CASSLGSLRTGGGETQYF. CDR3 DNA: TGTGCCAGCAGCTTGGGGTCTCTCCGGACCGGGGGAGGAGAGACCCAGTACTTC.

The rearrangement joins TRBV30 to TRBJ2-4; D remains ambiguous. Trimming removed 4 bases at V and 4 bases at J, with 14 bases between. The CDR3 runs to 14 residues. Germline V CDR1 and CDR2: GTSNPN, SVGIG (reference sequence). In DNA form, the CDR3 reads TGTGCCTGGAACTCTCCGGGCAGAAAAAACATTCAGTACTTC. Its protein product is CAWNSPGRKNIQYF.

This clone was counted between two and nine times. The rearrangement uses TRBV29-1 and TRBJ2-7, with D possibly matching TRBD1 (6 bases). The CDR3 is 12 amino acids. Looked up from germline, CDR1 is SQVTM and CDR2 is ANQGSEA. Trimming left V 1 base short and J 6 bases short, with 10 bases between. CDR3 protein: CSVEVVGAEQYF. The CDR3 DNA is TGCAGCGTTGAAGTTGTGGGGGCCGAGCAGTACTTC.

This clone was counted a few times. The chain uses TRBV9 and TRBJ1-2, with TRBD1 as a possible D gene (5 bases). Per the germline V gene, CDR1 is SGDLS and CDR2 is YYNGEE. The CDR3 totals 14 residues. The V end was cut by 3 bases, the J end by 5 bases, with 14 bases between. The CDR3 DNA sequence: TGTGCCAGCAGCGGAAAGGAGGGGATGTATGGCTACACCTTC. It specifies CASSGKEGMYGYTF.

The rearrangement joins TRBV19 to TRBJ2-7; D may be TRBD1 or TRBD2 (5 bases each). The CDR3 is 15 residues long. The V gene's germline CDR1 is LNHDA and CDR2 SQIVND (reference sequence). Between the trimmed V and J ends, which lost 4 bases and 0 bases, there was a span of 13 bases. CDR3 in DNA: TGTGCCAGTAGTAGTGACAGTGGGACCTCCTACGAGCAGTACTTC. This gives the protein CASSSDSGTSYEQYF. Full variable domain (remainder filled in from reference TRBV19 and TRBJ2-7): DGGITQSPKYLFRKEGQNVTLSCEQNLNHDAMYWYRQDPGQGLRLIYYSQIVNDFQKGDIAEGYSVSREKKESFPLTVTSAQKNPTAFYLCASSSDSGTSYEQYFGPGTRLTVT.

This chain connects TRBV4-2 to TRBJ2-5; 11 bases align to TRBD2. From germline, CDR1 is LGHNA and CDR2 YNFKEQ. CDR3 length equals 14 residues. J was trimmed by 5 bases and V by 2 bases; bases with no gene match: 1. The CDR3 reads CASSQLAGGETQYF. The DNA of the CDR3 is TGTGCCAGCAGCCAATTAGCGGGAGGGGAGACCCAGTACTTC.